Reported below is one T cell receptor (beta chain). This entry is derived from a study of shared clonotypes between healthy human individuals. For the study at large: Per donor, CD8 memory used one plate, CD8 naive used two, CD4 memory used three and CD4 naive used three.

In germline, CDR1 is MNHNY, CDR2 SVGAGI (reference sequence). This CDR3 has 12 amino acids. V lost 3 bases and J lost 4, with 7 bases in between. Selected positively for CCR7 and CD45RO-negative, naive CD8 cells excluded terminally differentiated effector memory CD45RA+ cells. In the authors' methods: Sequence data from immunoSEQ were junction-only and lacked quality scores; consequently, filtering differed. Data came from immunoSEQ multiplex PCR; TCRdb stores just in-frame clones and leaves some out. V, J and clone size are those of that table, while D and trimming were read from the DNA. The sample includes 560,000 or so clones, roughly 96% of them seen just once.

J is TRBJ2-7 and V is TRBV6-6, with D hard to call. The sequenced material came from naive CD8+ T cells sorted from blood. The origin of this receptor is a woman aged 25-40 years in good health. The DNA of the CDR3 is TGTGCCAGCAGTTATGTCGCTTACGAGCAGTACTTC. Translation: CASSYVAYEQYF.